The 22 T cell receptor beta chains given below trace back to one sample, sequenced in a study of cytotoxic CD8 clonotypes in ibrutinib-treated CLL. The method was immunoSEQ multiplex PCR; TCRdb's version includes in-frame clones alone and lacks a portion of them. Of more than 300,000 clones listed, roughly 79% are singletons. The sample here was PBMCs, taken before ibrutinib treatment. The receptors derive from a human donor with chronic lymphocytic leukemia.

CDR3: CASSYLGVDEQYF. In DNA form, the CDR3 reads TGTGCCAGCAGCTATCTGGGGGTGGACGAGCAGTACTTC. The V gene is TRBV5-6, the J gene TRBJ2-7; TRBD1 or TRBD2 may be the D gene (5 bases each). The V gene lost 3 bases and the J gene lost 5 bases, with 12 bases spanning the gap. This CDR3 comprises 13 residues. Per the germline V gene, CDR1 is SGHDT and CDR2 is YYEEEE.

The gene calls are TRBV25-1 and TRBJ2-6; D call uncertain. This CDR3 is 14 amino acids long. Germline CDR1 and CDR2: MGHDK and SYGVNS. The germline V and J ends were trimmed by 4 bases and 9 bases, with 13 bases remaining between them. The CDR3 nucleotides are TGTGCCAGCAGTGGGCAGGCCCCATTCAACGTCCTGACTTTC. Encoded protein: CASSGQAPFNVLTF.

This clone was detected once. The rearrangement links TRBV7-9 to TRBJ2-7, with D possibly TRBD1 on 5 matching bases. The CDR3 runs to 14 residues. CDR1 is SEHNR and CDR2 is FQNEAQ in the germline V gene (reference sequence). V was shortened by 2 bases and J by 2 bases, with 10 bases between the two germline ends. CDR3 coding DNA: TGTGCCAGCAGCTTATCAGGGCCCCCCTACGAGCAGTACTTC. Translation gives CASSLSGPPYEQYF. Based on the CDR3 plus reference TRBV7-9 and TRBJ2-7, the full variable domain is DTGVSQNPRHKITKRGQNVTFRCDPISEHNRLYWYRQTLGQGPEFLTYFQNEAQLEKSRLLSDRFSAERPKGSFSTLEIQRTEQGDSAMYLCASSLSGPPYEQYFGPGTRLTVT.

This rearrangement joins TRBV6-7 to TRBJ2-7; tentatively, D is TRBD1 (6 bases). TRBV6-7 is filed as an ORF, its function uncertain. Deletions cut 7 bases from V and 6 bases from J, with 37 bases between. The CDR3 sequence is 20 residues long. CDR3 amino acids: CASTKSPSGVATPKSPEQYF. As DNA, the CDR3 is TGTGCCAGCACCAAATCCCCCTCAGGGGTCGCCACCCCTAAATCTCCCGAGCAGTACTTC.

The gene calls are TRBV19 and TRBJ1-3, with 8 nucleotides matching TRBD1. This CDR3 contains 14 residues. Per the germline V gene, CDR1 is LNHDA and CDR2 is SQIVND (reference sequence). With 9 bases clipped from V and 4 bases from J, the junction kept 8 bases outside the gene matches. CDR3 sequence reads: CASRGQGWGNTIYF. The CDR3 nucleotides read TGTGCCAGCCGCGGACAGGGTTGGGGAAACACCATATATTTT.

The gene calls are TRBV19 and TRBJ1-1, with D possibly TRBD1 on 5 matching bases. Germline V lookup: CDR1 LNHDA, CDR2 SQIVND (reference sequence). The CDR3 extends over 17 amino acids. The ends were cut back, 1 base at V and 1 base at J, with 16 bases in the middle. The CDR3 loop is CASSIGGRDWKNTEAFF. The CDR3 DNA sequence: TGTGCCAGTAGTATAGGAGGGCGGGACTGGAAGAACACTGAAGCTTTCTTT.

This clone was counted a single time. The chain employs TRBV5-6 and TRBJ2-7, with D perhaps assigned TRBD1 or TRBD2 (5 bases each). Germline CDR1 is SGHDT and CDR2 is YYEEEE. V lost 4 bases, J lost 2 bases, and 13 bases lay in between. This CDR3 region has 14 residues. CDR3 in DNA: TGTGCCAGCAGCCCCGGGACGCCAACCTACGAGCAGTACTTC. Its translation is CASSPGTPTYEQYF.

The chain carries TRBV30 and TRBJ2-7; 10 nucleotides align to TRBD1. Germline CDR1 GTSNPN, CDR2 SVGIG (reference sequence). J was trimmed by 4 bases and V by 1 base; bases with no gene match: 7. The CDR3 runs to 15 residues. The CDR3, as DNA: TGTGCCTGGAGTGCACGACAGGGGGCTTTTTACGAGCAGTACTTC. Translation gives CAWSARQGAFYEQYF.

This chain uses TRBV7-9 with TRBJ1-4; D unclear. The CDR3 is 13 residues long. Germline values: CDR1 SEHNR, CDR2 FQNEAQ (reference sequence). V was trimmed by 2 bases and J by 6 bases, leaving 7 bases between them. The CDR3 loop is CASSLSNYEKLFF. The CDR3 region has the DNA TGTGCCAGCAGCTTAAGTAATTATGAAAAACTGTTTTTT.

This clone was counted a few times. The chain carries TRBV19 and TRBJ2-6, with D possibly being TRBD2 (5 bases). Trimming took 6 bases from V and 0 from J, leaving 9 bases between them. The germline gives CDR1 LNHDA, CDR2 SQIVND (reference sequence). The CDR3 totals 15 residues. In DNA, the CDR3 is TGTGCCAGTAGCCCTGGACTCTCTGGGGCCAACGTCCTGACTTTC. Protein sequence: CASSPGLSGANVLTF. Combining the CDR3 with reference TRBV19 and TRBJ2-6 gives the whole variable domain DGGITQSPKYLFRKEGQNVTLSCEQNLNHDAMYWYRQDPGQGLRLIYYSQIVNDFQKGDIAEGYSVSREKKESFPLTVTSAQKNPTAFYLCASSPGLSGANVLTFGAGSRLTVL.

The chain combines TRBV5-1 with TRBJ2-3; D may match TRBD1 or TRBD2 (5 bases each). The CDR3 spans 15 residues. Between the trimmed V and J ends, which lost 0 bases and 3 bases, there was a span of 11 bases. CDR1 and CDR2 (germline): SGHRS, YFSETQ. The CDR3 region is CASSLASGLTDTQYF. The CDR3, as DNA: TGCGCCAGCAGCTTGGCCTCGGGGCTAACAGATACGCAGTATTTT.

The chain carries TRBV7-7 and TRBJ2-5, with D maybe TRBD2 (6 bases). CDR1 is SSHAT and CDR2 is FNYEAQ in the germline V gene (reference sequence). Trimming stripped 5 bases from V and 5 bases from J, with 21 bases between. The CDR3 covers 16 residues. The CDR3 sequence: CASSATDGTLMETQYF. In DNA, the CDR3 is TGTGCCAGCAGCGCCACGGACGGGACTCTTATGGAGACCCAGTACTTC.

V usage is TRBV5-1 and J usage is TRBJ2-5; D is perhaps TRBD1 (5 bases). V was cut by 5 bases and J by 4 bases, with 15 bases left in between. The CDR3 length is 14 residues. In germline, CDR1 is SGHRS, CDR2 YFSETQ. The CDR3 bases are TGCGCCAGCAGTTTCCAGGGATCCTCAGAGACCCAGTACTTC. This translates into CASSFQGSSETQYF.

The chain employs TRBV28 and TRBJ1-5, with a possible D match to TRBD1 (5 bases). The CDR3 spans 16 residues. Germline V gene lookup returns CDR1 MDHEN and CDR2 SYDVKM. The V end lost 6 bases, the J end lost 3 bases, and 18 bases lay between the germline ends. The CDR3 DNA reads as TGTGCCAGCAGAACCGGGACGCCCGGTTTCAATCAGCCCCAGCATTTT. Translating gives CASRTGTPGFNQPQHF. The full variable domain, completed using reference TRBV28 and TRBJ1-5, is DVKVTQSSRYLVKRTGEKVFLECVQDMDHENMFWYRQDPGLGLRLIYFSYDVKMKEKGDIPEGYSVSREKKERFSLILESASTNQTSMYLCASRTGTPGFNQPQHFGDGTRLSIL.

The gene calls are TRBV27 and TRBJ2-7; TRBD2 aligns across 14 bases. V lost 6 bases to trimming and J lost 6 bases; unmatched junction nucleotides: 10. Germline V CDR1 and CDR2: MNHEY, SMNVEV (reference sequence). The CDR3 runs to 16 residues. CDR3: CASSLRGTSGRGEQYF. The CDR3 nucleotides are TGTGCCAGCAGCCTAAGGGGGACTAGCGGGAGAGGCGAGCAGTACTTC.

This chain links TRBV28 with TRBJ2-3; 8 bases match TRBD2. V lost 8 bases and J lost 3; bases outside the gene matches: 1. CDR1 is MDHEN and CDR2 is SYDVKM in the germline V gene. The CDR3 consists of 12 residues. The CDR3 loop is CASASGTDTQYF. The CDR3 bases are TGTGCCAGCGCTAGCGGGACAGATACGCAGTATTTT.

The CDR3 sequence is CASSESIGTEAFF. DNA for the CDR3: TGTGCCAGCAGTGAATCGATCGGGACGGAAGCTTTCTTT. The chain uses TRBV2 and TRBJ1-1; the D gene is possibly TRBD1 (5 bases). The CDR3 runs 13 residues. Germline CDR1 is SNHLY and CDR2 is FYNNEI. Trimming took 2 bases from V and 8 from J, leaving 12 bases between them.

The rearrangement links TRBV27 to TRBJ2-5; D might be TRBD2 (6 bases). This CDR3 region has 14 residues. Germline CDR1 MNHEY, CDR2 SMNVEV (reference sequence). V dropped 6 bases and J dropped 5 bases, with 16 bases sitting between them. The CDR3 region has the DNA TGTGCCAGCAGCACTAGGGACTTCGCGGAGACCCAGTACTTC. Translated: CASSTRDFAETQYF.

This chain joins TRBV4-3 and TRBJ2-5; 11 bases agree with TRBD2. Trimming removed 0 bases from V and 5 bases from J; junction bases left unmatched: 8. This CDR3 has 17 residues. Germline V gene lookup returns CDR1 LGHNA and CDR2 YSLEER. The CDR3 DNA reads TGCGCCAGCAGCCAAGACTCACTAGCGGGAGTCGGGGAGACCCAGTACTTC. Its translation is CASSQDSLAGVGETQYF.

The chain couples TRBV28 to TRBJ1-2, with 8 positions matching TRBD1. The V and J ends lost 8 bases and 6 bases, in that order; junction bases with no gene match: 26. Per the germline V gene, CDR1 is MDHEN and CDR2 is SYDVKM. The CDR3 has 19 residues. For the CDR3, the DNA is TGTGCCAGCCCACCGATTTTTATTACAGGGGGGAGGGATCAAAATGGCTACACCTTC. Amino acids: CASPPIFITGGRDQNGYTF.

The V gene is TRBV6-1, the J gene TRBJ2-1, with TRBD1 matching over 8 bases. This CDR3 spans 18 amino acids. The V and J ends lost 1 base and 9 bases, in that order; junction bases with no gene match: 17. Germline assignment: CDR1 MNHNS and CDR2 SASEGT. DNA for the CDR3: TGTGCCAGCAGTGAAGGGGGATGGCAGGGGGCTTTTCGTGCTGAGCAGTTCTTC. The encoded protein is CASSEGGWQGAFRAEQFF.

This clone was seen once. This rearrangement joins TRBV7-2 to TRBJ2-1; TRBD1 matches 8 bases. Germline V CDR1 and CDR2: SGHTA, FQGNSA. The V segment lost 4 bases and the J segment 0 bases; nucleotides outside the gene matches: 5. The CDR3 consists of 16 residues. CDR3 sequence (DNA): TGTGCCAGCAGCTCCGGACAGGGTAACTCCTACAATGAGCAGTTCTTC. Translated: CASSSGQGNSYNEQFF.